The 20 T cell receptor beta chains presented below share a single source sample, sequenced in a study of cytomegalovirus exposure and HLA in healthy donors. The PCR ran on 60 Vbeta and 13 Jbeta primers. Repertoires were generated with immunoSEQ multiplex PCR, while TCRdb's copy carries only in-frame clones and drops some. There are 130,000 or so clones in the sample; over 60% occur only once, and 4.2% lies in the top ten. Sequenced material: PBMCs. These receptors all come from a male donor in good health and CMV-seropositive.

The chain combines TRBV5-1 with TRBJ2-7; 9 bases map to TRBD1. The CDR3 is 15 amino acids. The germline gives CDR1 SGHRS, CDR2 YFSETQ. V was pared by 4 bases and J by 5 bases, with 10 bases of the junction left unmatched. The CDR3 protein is CASSQGQGRWDEQYF. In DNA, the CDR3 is TGCGCCAGCAGCCAGGGACAGGGAAGGTGGGACGAGCAGTACTTC.

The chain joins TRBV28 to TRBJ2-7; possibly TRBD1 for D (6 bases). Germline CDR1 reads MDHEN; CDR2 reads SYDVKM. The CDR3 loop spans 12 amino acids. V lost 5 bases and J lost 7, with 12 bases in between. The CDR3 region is CASSAIGTEQYF. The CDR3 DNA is TGTGCCAGCAGTGCGATCGGGACAGAGCAGTACTTC. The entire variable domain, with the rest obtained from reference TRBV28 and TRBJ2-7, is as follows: DVKVTQSSRYLVKRTGEKVFLECVQDMDHENMFWYRQDPGLGLRLIYFSYDVKMKEKGDIPEGYSVSREKKERFSLILESASTNQTSMYLCASSAIGTEQYFGPGTRLTVT.

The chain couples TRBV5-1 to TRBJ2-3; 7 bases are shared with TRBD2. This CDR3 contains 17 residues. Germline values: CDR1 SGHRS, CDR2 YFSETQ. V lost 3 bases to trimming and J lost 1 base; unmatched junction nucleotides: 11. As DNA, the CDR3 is TGCGCCAGCAGCTCCGGAGGGACTATCCTTGGCACAGATACGCAGTATTTT. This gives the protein CASSSGGTILGTDTQYF.

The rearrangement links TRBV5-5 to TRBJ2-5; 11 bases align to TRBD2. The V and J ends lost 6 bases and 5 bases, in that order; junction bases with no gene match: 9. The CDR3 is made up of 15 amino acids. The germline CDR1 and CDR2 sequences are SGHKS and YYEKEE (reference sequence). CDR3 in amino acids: CASIGTSGGMETQYF. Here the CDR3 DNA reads TGTGCCAGCATCGGGACTAGCGGAGGGATGGAGACCCAGTACTTC.

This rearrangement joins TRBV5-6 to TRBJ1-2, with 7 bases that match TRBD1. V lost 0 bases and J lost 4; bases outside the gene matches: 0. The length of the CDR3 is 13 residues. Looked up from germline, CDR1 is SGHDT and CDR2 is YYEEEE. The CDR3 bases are TGTGCCAGCAGCTTGGACAGGGGCTATGGCTACACCTTC. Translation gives CASSLDRGYGYTF.

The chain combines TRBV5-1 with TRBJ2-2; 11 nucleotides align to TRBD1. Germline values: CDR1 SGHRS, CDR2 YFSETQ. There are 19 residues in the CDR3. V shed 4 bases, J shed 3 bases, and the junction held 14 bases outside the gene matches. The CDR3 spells CASSPIQPGQGEDTGELFF. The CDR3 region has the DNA TGCGCCAGCAGCCCGATACAGCCGGGACAGGGGGAAGACACCGGGGAGCTGTTTTTT.

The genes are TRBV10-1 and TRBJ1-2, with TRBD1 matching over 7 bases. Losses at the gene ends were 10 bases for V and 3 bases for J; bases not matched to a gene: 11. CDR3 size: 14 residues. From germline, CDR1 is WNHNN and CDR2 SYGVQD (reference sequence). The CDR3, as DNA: TGCGCCACCCCTCAAAGTGGGACAGACTATGGCTACACCTTC. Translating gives CATPQSGTDYGYTF.

CDR3 protein: CASSLGSNSPLHF. In DNA, the CDR3 is TGTGCCAGCAGCTTGGGGAGTAATTCACCCCTCCACTTT. V gene TRBV5-4 combines with J gene TRBJ1-6; D call uncertain. The CDR3 is 13 residues long. The germline CDR1 and CDR2 sequences are SGHNT and YYREEE (reference sequence). The ends were cut back, 0 bases at V and 6 bases at J, with 4 bases in the middle.

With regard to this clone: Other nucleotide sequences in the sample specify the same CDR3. The CDR3 reads CASSPPGLAGNEQFF. The CDR3 DNA reads as TGCGCCAGCAGCCCACCGGGACTAGCGGGGAATGAGCAGTTCTTC. The V and J genes are TRBV5-1 and TRBJ2-1; TRBD2 aligns across 13 bases. The CDR3 length is 15 residues. Germline CDR1 is SGHRS and CDR2 is YFSETQ. J lost 7 bases, V lost 4 bases, and 5 bases had no gene match.

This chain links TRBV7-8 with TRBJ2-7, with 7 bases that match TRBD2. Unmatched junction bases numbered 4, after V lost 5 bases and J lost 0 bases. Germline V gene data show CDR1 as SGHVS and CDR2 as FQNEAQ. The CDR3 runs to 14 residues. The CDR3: CASSPGGSSYEQYF. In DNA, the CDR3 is TGTGCCAGCAGCCCGGGAGGAAGCTCCTACGAGCAGTACTTC.

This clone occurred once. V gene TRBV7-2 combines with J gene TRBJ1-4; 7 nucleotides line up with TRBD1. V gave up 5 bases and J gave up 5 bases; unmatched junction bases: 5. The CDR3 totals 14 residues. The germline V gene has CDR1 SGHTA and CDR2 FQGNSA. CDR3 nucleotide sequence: TGTGCCAGCAGCCCACCGGGACAGAATGAAAAACTGTTTTTT. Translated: CASSPPGQNEKLFF.

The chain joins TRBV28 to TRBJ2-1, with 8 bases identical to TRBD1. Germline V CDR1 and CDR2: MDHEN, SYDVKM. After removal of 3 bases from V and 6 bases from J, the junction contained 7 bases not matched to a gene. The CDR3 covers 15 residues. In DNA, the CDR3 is TGTGCCAGCAGTTTTCTCCGGACAGGGACCAATGAGCAGTTCTTC. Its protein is CASSFLRTGTNEQFF.

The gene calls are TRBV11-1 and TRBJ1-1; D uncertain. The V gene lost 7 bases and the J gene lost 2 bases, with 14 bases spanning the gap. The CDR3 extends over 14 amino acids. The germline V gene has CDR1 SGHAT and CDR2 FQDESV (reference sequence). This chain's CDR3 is CASTSPGINTEAFF. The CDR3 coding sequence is TGTGCCAGCACCTCCCCCGGGATCAACACTGAAGCTTTCTTT.

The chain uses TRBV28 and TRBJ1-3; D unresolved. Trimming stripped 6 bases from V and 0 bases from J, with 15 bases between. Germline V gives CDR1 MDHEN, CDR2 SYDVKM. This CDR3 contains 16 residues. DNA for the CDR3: TGTGCCAGCAGGGGCCACTTCGGCTTCTCTGGAAACACCATATATTTT. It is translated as CASRGHFGFSGNTIYF.

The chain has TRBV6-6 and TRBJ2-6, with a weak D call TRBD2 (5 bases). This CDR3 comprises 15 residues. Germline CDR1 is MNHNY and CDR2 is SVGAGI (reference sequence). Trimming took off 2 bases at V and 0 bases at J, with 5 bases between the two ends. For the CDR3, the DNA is TGTGCCAGCAGTTACGGGAGCTCTGGGGCCAACGTCCTGACTTTC. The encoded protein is CASSYGSSGANVLTF.

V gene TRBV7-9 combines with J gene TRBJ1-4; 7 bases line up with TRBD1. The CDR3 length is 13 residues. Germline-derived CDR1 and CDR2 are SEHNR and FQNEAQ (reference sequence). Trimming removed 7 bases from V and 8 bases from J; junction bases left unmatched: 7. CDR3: CASTFRDSEKLFF. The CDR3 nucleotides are TGTGCCAGCACTTTCCGGGACAGCGAAAAACTGTTTTTT. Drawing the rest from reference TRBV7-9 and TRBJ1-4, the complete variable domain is DTGVSQNPRHKITKRGQNVTFRCDPISEHNRLYWYRQTLGQGPEFLTYFQNEAQLEKSRLLSDRFSAERPKGSFSTLEIQRTEQGDSAMYLCASTFRDSEKLFFGSGTQLSVL.

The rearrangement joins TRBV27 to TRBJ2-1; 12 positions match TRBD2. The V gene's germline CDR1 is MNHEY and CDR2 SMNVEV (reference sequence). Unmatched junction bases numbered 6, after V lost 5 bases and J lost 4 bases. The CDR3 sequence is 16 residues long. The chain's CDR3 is CASSGRTSGDYNEQFF. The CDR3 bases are TGTGCCAGCAGTGGACGGACTAGCGGGGATTACAATGAGCAGTTCTTC.

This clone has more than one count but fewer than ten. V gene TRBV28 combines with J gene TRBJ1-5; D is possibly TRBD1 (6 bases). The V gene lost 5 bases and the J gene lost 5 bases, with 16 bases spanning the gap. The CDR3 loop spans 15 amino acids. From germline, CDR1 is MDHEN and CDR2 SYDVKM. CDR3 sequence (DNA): TGTGCCAGCAGTGCAACAGGGTTATGGGATCAGCCCCAGCATTTT. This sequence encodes CASSATGLWDQPQHF.

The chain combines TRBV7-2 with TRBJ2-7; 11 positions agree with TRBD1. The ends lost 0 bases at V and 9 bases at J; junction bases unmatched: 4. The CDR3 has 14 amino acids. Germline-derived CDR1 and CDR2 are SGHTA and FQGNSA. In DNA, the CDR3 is TGTGCCAGCAGCTTAGCACGGACAGGGGGCGGGCAGTACTTC. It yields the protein CASSLARTGGGQYF.

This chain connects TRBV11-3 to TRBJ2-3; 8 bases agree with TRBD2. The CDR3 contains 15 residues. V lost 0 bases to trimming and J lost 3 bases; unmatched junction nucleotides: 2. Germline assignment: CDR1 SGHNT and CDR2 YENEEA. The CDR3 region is CASSLDSGNTDTQYF. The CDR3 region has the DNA TGTGCCAGCAGCTTAGATAGCGGGAATACAGATACGCAGTATTTT. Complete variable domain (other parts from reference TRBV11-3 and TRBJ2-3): EAGVVQSPRYKIIEKKQPVAFWCNPISGHNTLYWYLQNLGQGPELLIRYENEEAVDDSQLPKDRFSAERLKGVDSTLKIQPAELGDSAVYLCASSLDSGNTDTQYFGPGTRLTVL.